These 14 T cell receptor beta chains originate from one sample sequenced in a study of T-cell reconstitution after alpha-beta-depleted transplantation in children. Construction of the TCRbeta library involved unique molecular identifiers. TCRdb reanalysed the PCR reads using MiXCR and keeps one entry per CDR3 protein. The repertoire holds roughly 420,000 distinct CDR3 sequences, with 15% to 20% as singletons. The sequencing used PBMCs, mostly from graft donor cells, collected 360 days after TCRalphabeta/CD19-depleted stem cell transplant. The receptors originated from a boy under two years old who had a stem cell transplant for Wiskott-Aldrich syndrome, so the T cells may come from the graft donor.

The table lists this clonotype with many counts. The chain joins TRBV27 to TRBJ2-7, with TRBD2 matching 10 bases. V trimming: 2 bases; J trimming: 6 bases; junction bases outside the gene matches: 1. The CDR3 runs to 13 residues. Germline V lookup: CDR1 MNHEY, CDR2 SMNVEV (reference sequence). The CDR3 DNA is TGTGCCAGCAGTTTAGCTAGCGGGAGCGAGCAGTACTTC. Amino acid sequence: CASSLASGSEQYF.

The chain couples TRBV24-1 to TRBJ1-2; no reliable D call. The CDR3 covers 12 residues. Germline lookup yields CDR1 KGHDR and CDR2 SFDVKD. Trimming stripped 5 bases from V and 8 bases from J, with 11 bases between. Here the CDR3 DNA reads TGTGCCACCAGTGGGGGAAGAGGGGGCTACACCTTC. As protein: CATSGGRGGYTF.

This clonotype was seen a few times. The CDR3 DNA reads TGTGCCAGCAGCCCTCGTCCGACTAGGTTAGGTACGGTTAGCTCCTACGAGCAGTACTTC. The encoded protein is CASSPRPTRLGTVSSYEQYF. The genes are TRBV11-1 and TRBJ2-7; D possibly corresponds to TRBD2 (6 bases). The CDR3 has 20 residues. Germline loops: CDR1 SGHAT, CDR2 FQDESV (reference sequence). V lost 5 bases to trimming and J lost 0 bases, with 29 bases between them.

The chain joins TRBV27 to TRBJ2-7, with TRBD2 matching over 8 bases. J was trimmed by 8 bases and V by 5 bases; bases with no gene match: 8. The CDR3 spans 13 residues. From germline, CDR1 is MNHEY and CDR2 SMNVEV (reference sequence). For the CDR3, the DNA is TGTGCCAGCAGTACCCCTCGGGGGGGAAAGCAGTACTTC. The encoded protein is CASSTPRGGKQYF.

J is TRBJ2-1 and V is TRBV4-1; 11 bases match TRBD2. The CDR3 extends over 20 amino acids. Trimming at V came to 3 bases and at J to 4 bases, leaving 17 bases not matched to a gene. Germline lookup yields CDR1 MGHRA and CDR2 YSYEKL. The CDR3 region is CASSHRYSGGASVGYNEQFF. The CDR3 nucleotides read TGCGCCAGCAGCCACCGTTATAGCGGGGGGGCCTCGGTGGGTTACAATGAGCAGTTCTTC.

This chain links TRBV6-1 with TRBJ1-4; 8 bases are shared with TRBD1. The ends lost 6 bases at V and 8 bases at J; junction bases unmatched: 11. The CDR3 covers 15 residues. The germline gives CDR1 MNHNS, CDR2 SASEGT. CDR3 region: CASRQTGAYVEKLFF. The CDR3 DNA reads as TGTGCCAGCAGACAGACAGGGGCATACGTGGAAAAACTGTTTTTT.

The CDR3 sequence: CASSYTSASGWNEQFF. The CDR3 DNA reads as TGTGCCAGCAGTTACACCTCGGCTAGCGGGTGGAATGAGCAGTTCTTC. The rearrangement joins TRBV6-5 to TRBJ2-1, with 8 bases lining up with TRBD2. Unmatched junction bases numbered 10, after V lost 2 bases and J lost 7 bases. The CDR3 has 16 residues. The germline gives CDR1 MNHEY, CDR2 SVGAGI.

CDR3 protein: CASSFGRTTDTQYF. CDR3 nucleotide sequence: TGTGCCAGCAGTTTTGGACGCACCACAGATACGCAGTATTTT. This chain links TRBV28 with TRBJ2-3; D call uncertain. The germline V and J ends were trimmed by 3 bases and 2 bases, with 9 bases remaining between them. In germline, CDR1 is MDHEN, CDR2 SYDVKM. This CDR3 comprises 14 residues.

The J gene is TRBJ2-5, the V gene TRBV30; D gene uncertain. Germline CDR1 is GTSNPN and CDR2 is SVGIG (reference sequence). The CDR3 contains 12 residues. Trimming shortened V by 0 bases and J by 4 bases, and 6 bases separated the two germline ends. The CDR3 bases are TGTGCCTGGAGTGTACTCGGAGAGACCCAGTACTTC. This encodes CAWSVLGETQYF. The entire variable domain, with the rest obtained from reference TRBV30 and TRBJ2-5, is as follows: SQTIHQWPATLVQPVGSPLSLECTVEGTSNPNLYWYRQAAGRGLQLLFYSVGIGQISSEVPQNLSASRPQDRQFILSSKKLLLSDSGFYLCAWSVLGETQYFGPGTRLLVL.

This clonotype appeared a few times. The chain links TRBV3-1 to TRBJ1-4; the D is unclear. Trimming took 4 bases from V and 9 from J, leaving 9 bases between them. Germline CDR1 reads LGHDT; CDR2 reads YNNKEL (reference sequence). The CDR3 length is 12 residues. Here the CDR3 DNA reads TGTGCCAGCAGCCTACGGCGGAAAAAACTGTTTTTT. This encodes CASSLRRKKLFF.

The rearrangement uses TRBV18 and TRBJ2-1; 7 bases fit TRBD2. The V gene's germline CDR1 is KGHSH and CDR2 LQKENI. The CDR3 runs to 15 residues. V gave up 3 bases and J gave up 9 bases; unmatched junction bases: 11. The CDR3 spells CASSPGGSGTGEQFF. For the CDR3, the DNA is TGTGCCAGCTCACCGGGCGGGAGCGGCACAGGTGAGCAGTTCTTC.

The rearrangement joins TRBV14 to TRBJ2-7; 10 bases are a match to TRBD1. Unmatched junction bases numbered 7, after V lost 4 bases and J lost 4 bases. Germline assignment: CDR1 SGHDN and CDR2 FVKESK. The length of the CDR3 is 15 residues. The CDR3 region has the DNA TGTGCCAGCAGCCCCAGACGGGACAGGGGTTACGAGCAGTACTTC. Protein product: CASSPRRDRGYEQYF.

This clonotype was counted between two and nine times. The chain employs TRBV25-1 and TRBJ1-5; D unclear. The ends were cut back, 7 bases at V and 4 bases at J, with 11 bases in the middle. CDR3 size: 13 residues. Germline CDR1 reads MGHDK; CDR2 reads SYGVNS. DNA for the CDR3: TGTGCCAGCACCCCCCTCCCAAATCAGCCCCAGCATTTT. As protein: CASTPLPNQPQHF.

The chain carries TRBV4-1 and TRBJ1-2; a possible D gene is TRBD1 (6 bases). V was clipped by 1 base and J by 2 bases, with 17 bases between them. The CDR3 is 17 amino acids. Germline V CDR1 and CDR2: MGHRA, YSYEKL. The CDR3 loop reads CASSQGAQGRRNYGYTF. The CDR3 DNA reads as TGCGCCAGCAGCCAAGGAGCACAGGGAAGACGAAACTATGGCTACACCTTC.